Sequencing of this TCR beta chain was carried out in a study of blood T cells in healthy people across ages. V was shortened by 2 bases and J by 6 bases, with 8 bases between the two germline ends. The CDR3 contains 13 residues. Looked up from germline, CDR1 is MDHEN and CDR2 is SYDVKM. This clonotype came up a few times. Its antigen is undetermined. Through a sample-barcoded 5' primer and a J-beta primer mix, a second PCR was run for roughly 7 to 12 cycles. TCRdb analysed the 5' RACE reads with MiXCR anew, one entry per CDR3 protein. The table includes about 900,000 distinct CDR3 sequences, under 80% detected once. Study-wide results and caveats: Naive T cell percentage strongly correlated with TCR beta diversity. Changes seen in expanded clonotypes were possibly confounded by donor CMV status left unknown.

Sample: blood. The TCR was taken from a man younger than 40 in good health. The J gene is TRBJ1-5, the V gene TRBV28, with TRBD1 as a possible D gene (6 bases). This chain's CDR3 is CASSLGGAQPQHF. For the CDR3, the DNA is TGTGCCAGCAGTTTAGGGGGGGCTCAGCCCCAGCATTTT.